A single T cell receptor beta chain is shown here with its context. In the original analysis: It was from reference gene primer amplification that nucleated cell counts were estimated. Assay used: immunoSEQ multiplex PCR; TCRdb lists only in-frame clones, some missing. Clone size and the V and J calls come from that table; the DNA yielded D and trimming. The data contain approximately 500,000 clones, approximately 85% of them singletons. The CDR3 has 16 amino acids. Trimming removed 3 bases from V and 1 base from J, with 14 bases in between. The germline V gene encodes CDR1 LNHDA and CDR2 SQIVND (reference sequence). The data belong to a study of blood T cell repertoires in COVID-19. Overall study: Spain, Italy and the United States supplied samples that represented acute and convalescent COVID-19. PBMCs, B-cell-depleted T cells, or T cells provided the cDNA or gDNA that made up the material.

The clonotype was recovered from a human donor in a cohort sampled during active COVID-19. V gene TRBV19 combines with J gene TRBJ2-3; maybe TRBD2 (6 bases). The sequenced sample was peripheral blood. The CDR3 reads CASSMGVGLGTDTQYF. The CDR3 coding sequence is TGTGCCAGTAGTATGGGCGTGGGACTGGGCACAGATACGCAGTATTTT.